This T cell receptor beta chain was sequenced for a study of monozygotic twins with inflammatory bowel disease (dated by TCRdb to about 2019). A note on the overall study: The complete study included roughly 30 monozygotic twin pairs: 19 IBD-discordant Danish pairs and nine German pairs, of which four were IBD-concordant and five were IBD-discordant. Each individual had, on average, about 151 000 unique TCRalpha sequences and 181 000 unique TCRbeta sequences available for analysis. Within discordant pairs, disease-associated traits were sought mainly by comparing IBD patients with their genetically identical healthy co-twins.

From each donor, a roughly 2.3 ml peripheral blood sample was drawn into PAXgene tubes and stored at -80 degrees C. Total RNA was isolated from whole blood with the PAXgene blood miRNA kit on an automated QIAcube, without T cell sorting. Peripheral blood from monozygotic twin pairs concordant or discordant for inflammatory bowel disease was subjected to deep TCRalpha and TCRbeta repertoire profiling with unique molecular barcoding. Smoking habits were recorded for all twin pairs, with individuals classified as current, former or never smokers. Library preparation was by 5' RACE. For each TCR library, 3,000 to 3,500 ng of total RNA was used. For each sample, cDNA synthesis with SMARTScribe reverse transcriptase was split into eight separate reactions. During cDNA synthesis, template switching introduced unique molecular identifiers that contained a 6-nucleotide sample barcode. Two nested PCRs of roughly 15 and 9 cycles amplified the TCRalpha and TCRbeta cDNA, and bead purification followed each PCR. Before amplification, the cDNA was treated with uracil DNA-glycosylase and purified using the QIAquick PCR purification kit. The second PCR was the step at which Illumina TruSeq-compatible adapters and sample-specific barcodes were added. Library quality and concentration were checked on TapeStation and Qubit, and libraries were pooled at around 4.9 ng each. Sequencing of pooled libraries was carried out on an Illumina HiSeq2500 single-index Rapid Run using 2 x 100 bp reads and custom sequencing primers. Concerning the study's data processing: PCR and sequencing errors were corrected by UMI-based consensus assembly using MiGEC version 1.2.6. MiXCR version 2.1.1 was used for V(D)J alignment, clonotype assembly and CDR3 extraction. To normalise gene usage, clonotype sharing and MAIT/NKT TCR abundance, the analysis used the top 1000, 10 000 and 20 000 clonotypes per sample. After downsampling to 27 000 UMIs, diversity was calculated as the inverse Simpson index using the vegan R package. Statistical testing used paired Mann-Whitney U tests on the discordant twin pairs and applied Benjamini-Hochberg correction for multiple testing. One entry per CDR3 protein sequence results from the TCRdb reprocessing of the reads, with DNA left out. These V and J calls are TCRdb output, not the study's own analysis. The table for this sample lists roughly 300,000 distinct CDR3 sequences. Over 5.5% of the sample goes to the ten largest clones.

Concerning this clonotype itself: Its antigen target is currently unknown.

Via the germline V gene, CDR1 is SGHTA and CDR2 FQGNSA. Including cysteine and phenylalanine, the CDR3 has 16 amino acids. No DNA is recorded. Overall results and qualifications from the work: The analysis was unable to tell apart different T cell subtypes. The results gave no support for a single strong signal or clonotype linked to IBD. IBD patients had lower TCRbeta repertoire diversity, measured by the inverse Simpson index, than their healthy co-twins. Background noise and inter-individual variability may have been introduced into the repertoires by the differing immunosuppressive treatments among patients. Compared with healthy twins, IBD patients shared fewer clonotypes with other individuals, and the difference was most pronounced in patients with signs of disease activity. No difference in repertoire similarity was observed between concordant and discordant twins, possibly owing to limited statistical power.

The sample was blood. The TCR was taken from a human donor with ulcerative colitis or Crohn's disease, or a healthy co-twin of an affected twin (not recorded which). The rearranged segments are TRBV7-2 and TRBJ2-5; TCRdb indicates TRBD2, and absent DNA this call remains unverified. The CDR3 region has the sequence CASTPRGAGVQETQYF.